Listed here are 31 T cell receptor beta chains from one sample, sequenced in a study of cytomegalovirus exposure and HLA in healthy donors. The study ran its PCR with 60 Vbeta and 13 Jbeta primers. TCRdb keeps only in-frame clones here, not all; method: immunoSEQ multiplex PCR. The sample contains 140,000 to 150,000 clones, roughly 65% of which appear only once. The source material was PBMCs. The receptor set was obtained from a man in his sixties in good health and CMV-seronegative.

The chain has TRBV19 and TRBJ1-1, with D unclear. Germline CDR1 and CDR2: LNHDA and SQIVND (reference sequence). Trimming cost V 10 bases and J 8 bases, with 17 bases left between them. CDR3 length: 12 residues. Here the CDR3 reads CATSLSRSEAFF. CDR3 nucleotide sequence: TGTGCCACAAGCCTATCCCGGTCGGAAGCTTTCTTT.

The chain has TRBV28 and TRBJ2-7; TRBD1 matches 7 bases. The junction had 19 bases not matched to a gene; V was cut back by 6 bases and J by 2 bases. Per the germline V gene, CDR1 is MDHEN and CDR2 is SYDVKM. The CDR3 contains 18 residues. CDR3 sequence: CASSPDREIIRIAYEQYF. The CDR3 DNA is TGTGCCAGCAGCCCAGACAGGGAGATAATACGTATAGCCTACGAGCAGTACTTC.

This clone has more than one count but fewer than ten. J is TRBJ1-5 and V is TRBV7-2; D is ambiguous. The germline gives CDR1 SGHTA, CDR2 FQGNSA. This CDR3 has 13 amino acids. V was trimmed by 3 bases and J by 5 bases, leaving 8 bases between them. The CDR3, as DNA: TGTGCCAGCAGCTTGGAGGGTGATCAGCCCCAGCATTTT. This gives the protein CASSLEGDQPQHF.

This chain connects TRBV6-5 to TRBJ2-3; the match to TRBD1 covers 9 bases. CDR3 length equals 16 residues. V was pared by 0 bases and J by 5 bases, with 6 bases of the junction left unmatched. Per germline, CDR1 MNHEY and CDR2 SVGAGI. Here the CDR3 reads CASSYSRTGEGDTQYF. The CDR3 nucleotides are TGTGCCAGCAGTTACTCTAGGACAGGGGAAGGAGATACGCAGTATTTT.

This CDR3 is CASSTDMNTEAFF. The CDR3 DNA sequence: TGCGCCAGCAGCACAGACATGAACACTGAAGCTTTCTTT. V and J are TRBV5-1 and TRBJ1-1; D is undetermined. The CDR3 is 13 amino acids. V lost 4 bases and J 0 bases, leaving 7 bases between the germline ends. Per germline, CDR1 SGHRS and CDR2 YFSETQ.

J is TRBJ2-1 and V is TRBV5-1, with a tentative D call TRBD2 (6 bases). V was clipped by 4 bases and J by 1 base, with 15 bases between them. CDR1 is SGHRS, CDR2 YFSETQ, per germline. This CDR3 has 16 amino acids. This CDR3 reads CASSRRENLSYNEQFF. The CDR3 region has the DNA TGCGCCAGCAGCCGACGGGAGAACCTTTCCTACAATGAGCAGTTCTTC.

This chain links TRBV28 with TRBJ1-1; tentatively, D is TRBD1 (5 bases). Germline assignment: CDR1 MDHEN and CDR2 SYDVKM. The ends were cut back, 5 bases at V and 8 bases at J, with 15 bases in the middle. This CDR3 region has 13 residues. The CDR3 spells CASSGVGGPEAFF. CDR3 sequence (DNA): TGTGCCAGCAGTGGGGTGGGGGGTCCAGAAGCTTTCTTT.

This clone has only one observation. The chain recombines TRBV5-6 with TRBJ2-7, with D maybe TRBD1 (5 bases). Per germline, CDR1 SGHDT and CDR2 YYEEEE. CDR3 size: 13 residues. Trimming left V 0 bases short and J 2 bases short, with 6 bases between. CDR3 nucleotide sequence: TGTGCCAGCAGCTTGGAACAGGCCTACGAGCAGTACTTC. It encodes CASSLEQAYEQYF.

The rearrangement joins TRBV29-1 to TRBJ1-1, with TRBD1 as a possible D gene (5 bases). CDR1 is SQVTM and CDR2 is ANQGSEA in the germline V gene. V was clipped by 4 bases and J by 5 bases, with 8 bases between them. The length of the CDR3 is 11 residues. The CDR3 nucleotides read TGCAGCGTTGGGGGGGAAACTGAAGCTTTCTTT. Translating gives CSVGGETEAFF.

The V and J genes are TRBV5-4 and TRBJ2-3; TRBD2 matches at 9 bases. The V gene's germline CDR1 is SGHNT and CDR2 YYREEE (reference sequence). The CDR3 length is 15 residues. With 10 bases clipped from V and 9 bases from J, the junction kept 18 bases outside the gene matches. CDR3 sequence: CAFRLAGAGAGTQYF. CDR3 nucleotide sequence: TGTGCCTTTCGATTAGCGGGAGCTGGGGCAGGCACGCAGTATTTT.

The chain joins TRBV6-1 to TRBJ2-1, with TRBD1 identical over 9 bases. Per the germline V gene, CDR1 is MNHNS and CDR2 is SASEGT. Trimming at V came to 4 bases and at J to 9 bases, leaving 16 bases not matched to a gene. The CDR3 has 17 residues. The CDR3, as DNA: TGTGCCAGCAGTGGCGGGACAGGGAACTATCGGTCAGGTGAGCAGTTCTTC. Translating it yields CASSGGTGNYRSGEQFF.

The chain combines TRBV12-5 with TRBJ2-7; D is possibly TRBD1 (5 bases). The V and J ends lost 7 bases and 3 bases respectively, with 13 bases between them. The CDR3 runs to 13 residues. Germline loops: CDR1 LGHNT, CDR2 FRNRAP. The CDR3 reads CASAKDTLYEQYF. The CDR3 coding sequence is TGTGCTAGTGCCAAGGACACCCTCTACGAGCAGTACTTC. The whole variable domain, remainder taken from reference TRBV12-5 and TRBJ2-7, is DARVTQTPRHKVTEMGQEVTMRCQPILGHNTVFWYRQTMMQGLELLAYFRNRAPLDDSGMPKDRFSAEMPDATLATLKIQPSEPRDSAVYFCASAKDTLYEQYFGPGTRLTVT.

On this clone: The same CDR3 also results from other DNA sequences found in this sample. The V and J genes are TRBV5-1 and TRBJ2-5; D might be TRBD1 (6 bases). V was pared by 0 bases and J by 2 bases, with 8 bases between. The CDR3 runs 14 residues. The germline CDR1 and CDR2 sequences are SGHRS and YFSETQ. CDR3 amino acids: CASSLDRAQETQYF. The CDR3, as DNA: TGCGCCAGCAGCTTGGACAGGGCACAAGAGACCCAGTACTTC. The complete variable domain, with remaining parts taken from reference TRBV5-1 and TRBJ2-5, reads KAGVTQTPRYLIKTRGQQVTLSCSPISGHRSVSWYQQTPGQGLQFLFEYFSETQRNKGNFPGRFSGRQFSNSRSEMNVSTLELGDSALYLCASSLDRAQETQYFGPGTRLLVL.

This clone was seen once. The chain joins TRBV5-1 to TRBJ1-1, with 8 bases matching TRBD1. The CDR3 extends over 15 amino acids. CDR1 SGHRS and CDR2 YFSETQ come from the germline V gene. Trimming cost V 3 bases and J 4 bases; bases outside gene matches: 8. The CDR3 here is CASSSGQGLSTEAFF. For the CDR3, the DNA is TGCGCCAGCAGCTCCGGACAGGGACTAAGCACTGAAGCTTTCTTT.

This rearrangement joins TRBV16 to TRBJ2-1; 14 nucleotides agree with TRBD2. From germline, CDR1 is KGHSY and CDR2 FQNENV. Trimming at V came to 2 bases and at J to 12 bases, leaving 15 bases not matched to a gene. CDR3 length equals 18 residues. CDR3 nucleotides: TGTGCCAGCAGCCAAGCCCCCGTGACTAGCGGGAGGGAGGCGGCGCAGTTCTTC. Amino acids: CASSQAPVTSGREAAQFF.

The DNA for the CDR3 is TGCGCCAGCAGCTTGCGGCAGGGGGGTAGCAATGAGCAGTTCTTC. Translating it yields CASSLRQGGSNEQFF. The rearrangement joins TRBV5-1 to TRBJ2-1; tentatively, D is TRBD1 (7 bases). The CDR3 length is 15 residues. The V gene's germline CDR1 is SGHRS and CDR2 YFSETQ. Trimming shortened V by 1 base and J by 6 bases, and 14 bases separated the two germline ends.

This clone was observed a single time. The chain is built from TRBV19 and TRBJ1-5; TRBD1 is a possible D gene (6 bases). This CDR3 spans 18 amino acids. CDR1 and CDR2 from the germline V gene are LNHDA and SQIVND (reference sequence). Trimming left V 2 bases short and J 5 bases short, with 22 bases between. CDR3 amino acids: CASSIRSGQGRYYQPQHF. CDR3 nucleotides: TGTGCCAGTAGTATAAGAAGTGGTCAGGGGAGATACTATCAGCCCCAGCATTTT.

This clone was counted a few times. The chain joins TRBV6-5 to TRBJ1-3; 7 bases are a match to TRBD1. Germline V lookup: CDR1 MNHEY, CDR2 SVGAGI. CDR3 size: 14 residues. The V gene end was trimmed by 7 bases and the J gene end by 1 base; junction bases not matched to a gene: 4. CDR3 in DNA: TGTGCCAGCATCAGGGACAGATCTGGAAACACCATATATTTT. Its protein is CASIRDRSGNTIYF.

This clone was counted only a few times. J is TRBJ1-2 and V is TRBV27; 9 bases align to TRBD1. V was clipped by 6 bases and J by 3 bases; unmatched bases: 8. Germline V gene data show CDR1 as MNHEY and CDR2 as SMNVEV (reference sequence). CDR3 length: 15 amino acids. DNA of the CDR3: TGTGCCAGCAGAACCTACAGGGGGCAAGACTATGGCTACACCTTC. Translated, it gives CASRTYRGQDYGYTF.

This clone has a single count. V is TRBV19 and J is TRBJ2-1; 8 bases map to TRBD2. V lost 5 bases to trimming and J lost 5 bases; unmatched junction nucleotides: 11. In germline, CDR1 is LNHDA, CDR2 SQIVND (reference sequence). The CDR3 sequence is 16 residues long. The CDR3 DNA reads as TGTGCCAGTAGTCCTCGGGGGCTAGCGGGCGACAATGAGCAGTTCTTC. Encoded protein: CASSPRGLAGDNEQFF.

This chain joins TRBV7-6 and TRBJ2-7, with D possibly TRBD2 on 6 matching bases. V lost 1 base to trimming and J lost 2 bases, with 15 bases between them. CDR1 and CDR2 (germline): SGHVS, FNYEAQ. The CDR3 runs to 16 residues. This CDR3 reads CASSLESGTGAYEQYF. CDR3 nucleotide sequence: TGTGCCAGCAGCTTAGAGTCTGGGACTGGAGCCTACGAGCAGTACTTC.

The V and J genes are TRBV7-6 and TRBJ2-2; the match to TRBD2 covers 10 bases. Germline V lookup: CDR1 SGHVS, CDR2 FNYEAQ. V was pared by 1 base and J by 4 bases, with 6 bases of the junction left unmatched. The CDR3 runs 17 residues. The CDR3 sequence is CASSLGGTSVSTGELFF. CDR3 nucleotide sequence: TGTGCCAGCAGCTTAGGAGGGACTAGCGTATCCACCGGGGAGCTGTTTTTT.

V gene TRBV5-1 combines with J gene TRBJ2-5; TRBD2 matches at 10 bases. The CDR3 consists of 15 residues. Germline loops: CDR1 SGHRS, CDR2 YFSETQ. J lost 4 bases, V lost 1 base, and 4 bases had no gene match. For the CDR3, the DNA is TGCGCCAGCAGCTTGAGCAGCGGGGGGGGAGAGACCCAGTACTTC. Protein sequence: CASSLSSGGGETQYF.

V gene TRBV7-6 combines with J gene TRBJ2-5; a weak D match, TRBD1 (5 bases). The CDR3 consists of 14 residues. CDR1 and CDR2 from the germline V gene are SGHVS and FNYEAQ. V lost 1 base and J lost 7, with 13 bases in between. The CDR3 loop is CASSLEGQGRTQYF. CDR3 nucleotide sequence: TGTGCCAGCAGCTTAGAGGGGCAGGGAAGGACCCAGTACTTC.

In its sample, this clone was seen a few times. This sequence joins TRBV25-1 and TRBJ1-2; TRBD1 matches at 8 bases. CDR1 is MGHDK and CDR2 is SYGVNS in the germline V gene. The CDR3 loop spans 15 amino acids. V lost 1 base, J lost 6 bases, and 7 bases stayed unmatched. CDR3 region: CASSESPPGGDGYTF. CDR3 coding DNA: TGTGCCAGCAGTGAATCCCCCCCAGGGGGCGATGGCTACACCTTC.

J is TRBJ1-6 and V is TRBV27, with D possibly matching TRBD1 (5 bases). Germline V CDR1 and CDR2: MNHEY, SMNVEV (reference sequence). The CDR3 is made up of 14 amino acids. V was clipped by 4 bases and J by 6 bases, with 10 bases between them. CDR3 bases: TGTGCCAGCAGTTCCGGGACTGGTAATTCACCCCTCCACTTT. Protein sequence: CASSSGTGNSPLHF.

V gene TRBV4-2 combines with J gene TRBJ1-2; perhaps TRBD1 as D (5 bases). Trimming left V 2 bases short and J 3 bases short, with 16 bases between. CDR3 length equals 16 residues. Germline CDR1 reads LGHNA; CDR2 reads YNFKEQ. CDR3 coding DNA: TGTGCCAGCAGCCAAAGGGGAGGGGAAGGAGACTATGGCTACACCTTC. It yields the protein CASSQRGGEGDYGYTF.

The rearrangement links TRBV28 to TRBJ1-3, with D maybe TRBD1 (6 bases). Trimming cost V 4 bases and J 4 bases, with 11 bases left between them. The germline V gene has CDR1 MDHEN and CDR2 SYDVKM. This CDR3 has 14 residues. The CDR3 DNA follows: TGTGCCAGCAGTTCCCAGGGGTCGGGAAACACCATATATTTT. It encodes CASSSQGSGNTIYF.

This chain joins TRBV2 and TRBJ1-2; 11 nucleotides match TRBD1. This CDR3 spans 14 amino acids. J gave up 8 bases and V 7 bases, and 9 bases lay outside the gene matches. Germline lookup yields CDR1 SNHLY and CDR2 FYNNEI. The CDR3 here is CASIRDRGAPGYTF. The CDR3 nucleotides are TGTGCCAGCATTCGGGACAGGGGGGCCCCCGGCTACACCTTC.

The chain recombines TRBV19 with TRBJ1-5; no definite D call. Germline V gene lookup returns CDR1 LNHDA and CDR2 SQIVND (reference sequence). The CDR3 totals 16 residues. V was shortened by 3 bases and J by 6 bases, with 18 bases between the two germline ends. The CDR3 DNA reads TGTGCCAGTAGTATCAGCTCGGAGGGATTGGGTCAGCCCCAGCATTTT. Translation: CASSISSEGLGQPQHF.

The chain has TRBV27 and TRBJ2-5; 9 bases align to TRBD2. With the DNA end fitting TRBJ2-7 better, the J assignment may be wrong. The CDR3 totals 15 residues. The germline V gene encodes CDR1 MNHEY and CDR2 SMNVEV (reference sequence). In DNA, the CDR3 is TGTGCCAGCAGTTTATCCCGGACTAGCGCCTACGAGCAGTACTTC. This gives the protein CASSLSRTSAYEQYF.